Shown below are 9 T cell receptor beta chains from a single sample sequenced in a study of vaccination and CD4 T cells after COVID-19. Their target antigens are unknown. Treatment noted: roughly 11-day PBMC culture with coronavirus spike peptide pools or control peptides (ViraFEST assay). The Oncomine TCR Beta short-read assay was applied to DNA of cultured CD4+ T cells. TCRdb reanalysed the PCR reads using MiXCR and keeps one entry per CDR3 protein. The table includes approximately 15,000 distinct CDR3 sequences, 30% to 45% detected once. Sequencing used cultured CD4+ T cells from blood. The source is a human donor with COVID-19.

The V call is TRBV11-2, the J call TRBJ2-1; a weak D match, TRBD1 (6 bases). Trimming shortened V by 4 bases and J by 9 bases, and 19 bases separated the two germline ends. The germline V gene encodes CDR1 SGHAT and CDR2 FQNNGV. CDR3 size: 15 residues. CDR3 coding DNA: TGTGCCAGCAGCTCACAGGGAGCCAGTTGGGGTGAGCAGTTCTTC. Encoded protein: CASSSQGASWGEQFF. Using reference TRBV11-2 and TRBJ2-1 for the parts outside the CDR3, the full variable domain is EAGVAQSPRYKIIEKRQSVAFWCNPISGHATLYWYQQILGQGPKLLIQFQNNGVVDDSQLPKDRFSAERLKGVDSTLKIQPAKLEDSAVYLCASSSQGASWGEQFFGPGTRLTVL.

V usage is TRBV19 and J usage is TRBJ1-6; no clear D gene. Trimming stripped 5 bases from V and 8 bases from J, with 7 bases between. Germline V CDR1 and CDR2: LNHDA, SQIVND (reference sequence). The CDR3 spans 12 residues. The CDR3: CASSYRDSPLHF. The CDR3 DNA sequence: TGTGCCAGTAGTTACCGAGATTCACCCCTCCACTTT.

The table lists this clonotype with a few counts. In DNA, the CDR3 is TGCGCCAGCAGCTCCGCCGGGACAGCAGATAATTCACCCCTCCACTTT. This translates into CASSSAGTADNSPLHF. The V call is TRBV5-1, the J call TRBJ1-6, with 7 positions matching TRBD1. The CDR3 has 16 residues. Trimming at V came to 3 bases and at J to 5 bases, leaving 8 bases not matched to a gene. In germline, CDR1 is SGHRS, CDR2 YFSETQ. The full variable domain, in which reference TRBV5-1 and TRBJ1-6 provide the parts outside the CDR3, is KAGVTQTPRYLIKTRGQQVTLSCSPISGHRSVSWYQQTPGQGLQFLFEYFSETQRNKGNFPGRFSGRQFSNSRSEMNVSTLELGDSALYLCASSSAGTADNSPLHFGNGTRLTVT.

V is TRBV4-2 and J is TRBJ1-6; TRBD1 matches at 7 bases. The trim removed 3 bases at V and 8 bases at J, leaving 7 bases unmatched. CDR1 and CDR2 from the germline V gene are LGHNA and YNFKEQ. The CDR3 is 15 amino acids. Here the CDR3 reads CASSQTTGLHSPLHF. The CDR3, as DNA: TGTGCCAGCAGCCAGACGACAGGGCTGCATTCACCCCTCCACTTT.

This chain connects TRBV11-1 to TRBJ1-1, with TRBD1 matching over 9 bases. V shed 3 bases, J shed 9 bases, and the junction held 2 bases outside the gene matches. This CDR3 has 12 amino acids. Looked up from germline, CDR1 is SGHAT and CDR2 is FQDESV (reference sequence). The CDR3 spells CASSLGQGKAFF. The CDR3 region has the DNA TGTGCCAGCAGCTTGGGACAGGGCAAAGCTTTCTTT.

The chain employs TRBV19 and TRBJ2-3; 9 nucleotides line up with TRBD2. Trimming at V came to 6 bases and at J to 5 bases, leaving 6 bases not matched to a gene. This CDR3 spans 14 amino acids. Germline V lookup: CDR1 LNHDA, CDR2 SQIVND (reference sequence). CDR3 bases: TGTGCCAGTAGGCTAGCGGGGAAGATAGATACGCAGTATTTT. It is translated as CASRLAGKIDTQYF.

This clonotype was detected only a few times. The DNA of the CDR3 is TGCAGTGCTAGAGGTCGAGGACAGGGCTGGACTGAAGCTTTCTTT. Protein product: CSARGRGQGWTEAFF. The chain combines TRBV20-1 with TRBJ1-1; 8 positions match TRBD1. CDR1 is DFQATT, CDR2 SNEGSKA, per germline (reference sequence). V lost 1 base and J lost 5; bases outside the gene matches: 9. This CDR3 has 15 amino acids.

The chain couples TRBV29-1 to TRBJ1-1; a weak D match, TRBD1 (5 bases). There are 12 residues in the CDR3. Germline values: CDR1 SQVTM, CDR2 ANQGSEA. Trimming shortened V by 5 bases and J by 2 bases, and 9 bases separated the two germline ends. CDR3 residues: CSVNWGNTEAFF. The CDR3 nucleotides read TGCAGCGTTAACTGGGGCAACACTGAAGCTTTCTTT.

This chain links TRBV5-3 with TRBJ2-5; D possibly corresponds to TRBD2 (6 bases). TRBV5-3 qualifies as an ORF whose function is uncertain. Trimming pared 8 bases from V and 2 bases from J, leaving 19 bases between. This CDR3 spans 15 amino acids. CDR3 bases: TGTGCCAGCAGCCCGTTGGGGGGTCCACAAGAGACCCAGTACTTC. It translates to CASSPLGGPQETQYF.